This T cell receptor beta chain was documented in a study of molecular identifiers for immune sequencing clone quantification. Study overall: Replicate runs used RNA from roughly 21,000 or 96,000 naive CD8 cells, which was split five ways into aliquots, and four of those aliquots were then sequenced.

TCRdb reanalysed the PCR reads using MiXCR and keeps one entry per CDR3 protein. The table has 45,000 to 60,000 distinct CDR3 sequences, approximately 34% seen once. Per the germline V gene, CDR1 is MNHEY and CDR2 is SVGAGI. CDR3 length: 17 amino acids. Study-wide results and caveats: Jurkat TCR RNA from one cell was spiked into about a million naive cells, and it was reportedly detectable there.

Sequencing libraries of naive CD8 cells derived from around 20,000 to 1,000,000 sorted cells with 10%, 30% or 50% RNA. Naive CD8 T cells, phenotype CD8+CD4-CCR7+CD45RA+, were sorted. For this clonotype: The antigen is not known. A read error may produce the germline difference seen at one junction end.

The TCR originated in a human donor in good health. Some libraries in this study had Jurkat cell RNA spiked in. This chain uses TRBV6-5 with TRBJ2-3, with 8 bases matching TRBD2. The sequenced sample was naive CD8+ T cells from blood, with Jurkat cell RNA spiked in. The subset was: FACS-sorted CD8+CD4-CCR7+CD45RA+ naive T cells. The CDR3 here is CAGRPRGGRVSADTQYF. Here the CDR3 DNA reads TGTGCCGGCAGGCCCCGGGGGGGTAGGGTTTCCGCAGATACGCAGTATTTT.